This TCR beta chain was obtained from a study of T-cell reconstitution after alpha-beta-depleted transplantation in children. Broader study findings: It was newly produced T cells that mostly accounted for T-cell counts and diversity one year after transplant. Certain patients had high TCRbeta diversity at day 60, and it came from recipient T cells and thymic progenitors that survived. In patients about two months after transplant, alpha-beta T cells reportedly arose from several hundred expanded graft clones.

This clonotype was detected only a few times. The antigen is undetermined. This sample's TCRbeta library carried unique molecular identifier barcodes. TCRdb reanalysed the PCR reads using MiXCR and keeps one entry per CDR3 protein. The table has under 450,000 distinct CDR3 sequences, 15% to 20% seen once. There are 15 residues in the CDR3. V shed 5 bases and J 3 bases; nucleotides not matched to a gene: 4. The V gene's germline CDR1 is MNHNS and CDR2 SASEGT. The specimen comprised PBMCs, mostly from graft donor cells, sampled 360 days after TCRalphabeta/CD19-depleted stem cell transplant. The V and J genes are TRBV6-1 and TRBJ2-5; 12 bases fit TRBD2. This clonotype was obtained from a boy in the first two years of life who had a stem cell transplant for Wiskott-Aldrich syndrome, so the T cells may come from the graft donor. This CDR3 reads CASSRRTSGEETQYF. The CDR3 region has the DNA TGTGCCAGCAGTCGCCGGACTAGCGGGGAAGAGACCCAGTACTTC.